Listed here is a single TCR beta chain. Its antigen is undetermined. These data originate in a study of cytomegalovirus exposure and HLA in healthy donors. The study, taken as a whole, reports: There were around 160 TCR beta chains listed as cytomegalovirus-associated. Some V segments, TRBV6-2 and TRBV6-3 among them, were indistinguishable and were therefore excluded. In vitro, a few CMV-associated chains proved specific for CMV antigens.

This CDR3 is built from 15 residues. The V segment lost 6 bases and the J segment 7 bases; nucleotides outside the gene matches: 8. Per the germline V gene, CDR1 is MDHEN and CDR2 is SYDVKM. Amplification used 60 Vbeta primers and 13 Jbeta primers. How the authors handled the data: The authors later counted 70 million to 85 million unique TCR beta chains, 9 million to 14 million of them shared. The assay was immunoSEQ multiplex PCR, and TCRdb's table has in-frame clones only and misses some. That table is the source of V, J and clone size, and D and trimming were worked out from the DNA. The data show about 93,000 clones, 78% seen once.

The sequence derives from a middle-aged woman in good health and CMV-seronegative. V is TRBV28 and J is TRBJ2-4, with 11 bases identical to TRBD1. The sample was PBMCs. The CDR3 DNA reads TGTGCCAGCAGCGACTTCGGGACAGGGGGGAACATTCAGTACTTC. Its translation: CASSDFGTGGNIQYF.